The T cell receptor beta chain under discussion was sequenced for a study of T-cell reconstitution after alpha-beta-depleted transplantation in children. Study conclusions and caveats: It was surviving recipient T cells and thymic progenitors that gave some patients high TCRbeta diversity at day 60. About two months after transplant, alpha-beta T cells reportedly came from several hundred expanded graft clones. After one year, T-cell counts and TCRbeta diversity mostly came from new T cells.

The CDR3 is 15 residues long. The germline CDR1 and CDR2 sequences are ENHRY and SYGVKD. V was pared by 6 bases and J by 5 bases, with 6 bases of the junction left unmatched. Unique molecular identifiers were used to barcode this TCRbeta library. MiXCR, applied by TCRdb to the PCR reads, yields one record per CDR3 protein. This sample has roughly 120,000 distinct CDR3 sequences; 10% occur once, and the top ten carry less than 45%. Comments on this clonotype: Its target is unknown.

The TCR originated in a boy aged 2 to 10 with acute lymphoblastic leukemia, due to receive a stem cell transplant. The V call is TRBV10-3, the J call TRBJ2-1; 11 bases fit TRBD2. Sample: PBMCs, taken before TCRalphabeta/CD19-depleted stem cell transplant. The CDR3 region has the DNA TGTGCCATCAGCCGACTAGCGGGAAACAACAATGAGCAGTTCTTC. Its translation is CAISRLAGNNNEQFF.